The 2 T cell receptor beta chains below come from one sample, sequenced in a study of cytomegalovirus exposure and HLA in healthy donors (TCRdb year 2017). The library was made by the immunoSEQ multiplex PCR assay. TCRdb carries this immuneACCESS record with in-frame sequences only. Its versions omit some clonotypes, under half of them owing to an unresolved V gene in the studies checked, with the rest unexplained. For this sample there are hundreds of thousands of clones; roughly 87% appear just once. The ten largest clones take up around 11% of the sample. Material for sequencing was PBMCs. All receptors derive from a man younger than 35 in good health and CMV-seropositive.

This clone is a singleton in its sample. The V call is TRBV7-9, the J call TRBJ1-3; no definite D call. V lost 5 bases, J lost 0 bases, and 11 bases lay in between. The CDR3 consists of 15 residues. Germline-derived CDR1 and CDR2 are SEHNR and FQNEAQ (reference sequence). The CDR3 DNA sequence: TGTGCCAGCAGCCAGATCTCCATCTCTGGAAACACCATATATTTT. Amino acids: CASSQISISGNTIYF.

The gene calls are TRBV15 and TRBJ1-5, with D possibly being TRBD1 (6 bases). CDR3 size: 14 residues. Trimming stripped 6 bases from V and 7 bases from J, with 16 bases between. Looked up from germline, CDR1 is LNHNV and CDR2 is YYDKDF (reference sequence). In DNA form, the CDR3 reads TGTGCCACCAGAGCCCAACAGGGCGTCCAGCCCCAGCATTTT. This encodes CATRAQQGVQPQHF.